A selection of T cell receptor beta chains follows, all from one sample in a study of T-cell reconstitution after alpha-beta-depleted transplantation in children. TCRdb independently ran MiXCR on the PCR reads; one entry per CDR3 protein. The data contain about 120,000 distinct CDR3 sequences, 20% to 25% of them singletons. The sample here was PBMCs, mostly from graft donor cells, taken 180 days after TCRalphabeta/CD19-depleted stem cell transplant. The receptors originated from a male patient between 2 and 10 years old who had a stem cell transplant for chronic granulomatous disease, so the T cells may come from the graft donor. The CDR3 runs from the conserved cysteine through the conserved F or W. D genes are given only for firm matches. A clone size is listed for some rows: how often the clone was seen (once, few, many), or a class if it is expanded.

v_call	j_call	d_call	clone_size	cdr3_aa	cdr3_nt
TRBV20-1	TRBJ2-2	-	few	CSAKQRGGANTGELFF	TGCAGTGCTAAGCAGCGCGGCGGCGCGAACACCGGGGAGCTGTTTTTT
TRBV7-8	TRBJ2-3	-	-	CASSTRSDTQYF	TGTGCCAGCAGCACGAGGTCAGATACGCAGTATTTT
TRBV12-3/TRBV12-4	TRBJ2-1	-	few	CASRKQGGNSYNEQFF	TGTGCCAGCCGAAAACAGGGCGGGAACTCCTACAATGAGCAGTTCTTC
TRBV20-1	TRBJ2-3	-	many	CSANHHTDTQYF	TGCAGTGCTAACCACCACACAGATACGCAGTATTTT
TRBV28	TRBJ1-6	-	medium-sized	CASRGVLPYNSPLHF	TGTGCCAGCAGGGGGGTCCTCCCCTATAATTCACCCCTCCACTTT
TRBV11-2	TRBJ2-1	-	once	CASSSRTASHTFF	TGTGCCAGCAGCTCTAGAACGGCCTCCCATACGTTCTTC
TRBV5-1	TRBJ2-7	TRBD2	-	CASSLSGGSEQYF	TGCGCCAGCAGCCTCTCGGGGGGGTCCGAGCAGTACTTC
TRBV5-4	TRBJ2-1	TRBD1	-	CASSLTGVPYNEQFF	TGTGCCAGCAGCTTAACAGGGGTCCCTTACAATGAGCAGTTCTTC
TRBV7-6	TRBJ2-7	-	-	CASSPGIAYEQYF	TGTGCCAGCAGCCCCGGGATAGCTTACGAGCAGTACTTC
TRBV29-1	TRBJ1-1	-	-	CSPYRGGTEAFF	TGCAGCCCCTATAGGGGGGGCACTGAAGCTTTCTTT
TRBV4-2	TRBJ2-3	-	-	CASSQDRGYGTDTQYF	TGTGCCAGCAGCCAAGATCGAGGTTACGGCACAGATACGCAGTATTTT
TRBV7-9	TRBJ2-7	TRBD1	-	CASSTWTGFGEYEQYF	TGTGCCAGCAGCACCTGGACAGGGTTTGGGGAGTACGAGCAGTACTTC
TRBV6-5	TRBJ2-1	-	many	CASSLSHAGKQFF	TGTGCCAGCAGTCTAAGCCACGCGGGTAAGCAGTTCTTC
TRBV5-1	TRBJ2-7	TRBD1	-	CASSDGQGMIYEQYF	TGCGCCAGCAGCGACGGACAGGGGATGATCTACGAGCAGTACTTC
TRBV6-5	TRBJ2-2	-	-	CASSYLPSGLVPGELFF	TGTGCCAGCAGTTACTTGCCTTCAGGCTTAGTCCCCGGGGAGCTGTTTTTT
TRBV12-3/TRBV12-4	TRBJ2-1	TRBD2	many	CASSSRLAGDPYNEQFF	TGTGCCAGCAGTTCTAGACTAGCGGGAGACCCTTACAATGAGCAGTTCTTC
TRBV5-6	TRBJ1-2	-	-	CASSPGVRNYGYTF	TGTGCCAGCAGCCCAGGGGTCCGGAACTATGGCTACACCTTC
TRBV7-6	TRBJ2-5	-	-	CASSQILRGGTQQYF	TGTGCCAGCAGCCAGATATTGCGAGGAGGAACCCAGCAGTACTTC
TRBV28	TRBJ2-2	-	-	CASSPARTVSTGELFF	TGTGCCAGCAGTCCCGCCAGGACGGTGAGCACCGGGGAGCTGTTTTTT
TRBV12-3/TRBV12-4	TRBJ2-7	TRBD1	-	CASSPRTGSSYEQYF	TGTGCCAGCAGCCCTAGGACAGGGTCATCCTACGAGCAGTACTTC
TRBV5-1	TRBJ1-2	-	many	CASSSGHLSDYGYTF	TGCGCCAGCTCTAGTGGGCACCTTTCGGACTATGGCTACACCTTC
TRBV12-3/TRBV12-4	TRBJ1-1	-	-	CASSFHRGNTEAFF	TGTGCCAGCAGTTTTCATCGGGGGAACACTGAAGCTTTCTTT
TRBV2	TRBJ1-1	TRBD1	-	CASKMGQGATEAFF	TGTGCCAGCAAAATGGGACAGGGGGCCACTGAAGCTTTCTTT
TRBV6-1	TRBJ2-3	-	few	CASSKTGSTDTQYF	TGTGCCAGCAGTAAAACAGGGAGCACAGATACGCAGTATTTT
TRBV5-1	TRBJ1-5	-	-	CASKDTFGGNQPQHF	TGCGCCAGCAAAGATACGTTTGGGGGCAATCAGCCCCAGCATTTT
TRBV15	TRBJ1-1	-	-	CATSRPDGVNTEAFF	TGTGCCACCAGCAGGCCAGACGGGGTGAACACTGAAGCTTTCTTT
TRBV27	TRBJ2-2	-	-	CASSLGHLAGELFF	TGTGCCAGCAGTCTGGGACACTTGGCCGGGGAGCTGTTTTTT
TRBV6-4	TRBJ1-1	-	-	CASSEGMRDFF	TGTGCCAGCAGTGAGGGGATGAGGGATTTCTTT
TRBV12-3/TRBV12-4	TRBJ2-1	-	many	CASSLAGGLAEQFF	TGTGCCAGCAGTTTAGCGGGGGGGCTGGCTGAGCAGTTCTTC
TRBV5-1	TRBJ2-5	-	-	CASSLASQETQYF	TGCGCCAGCAGCTTGGCCAGTCAAGAGACCCAGTACTTC
TRBV12-3/TRBV12-4	TRBJ2-2	TRBD1	-	CASSLNRGAGELFF	TGTGCCAGCAGTTTAAACAGGGGAGCCGGGGAGCTGTTTTTT
TRBV7-2	TRBJ1-6	-	few	CASSLRSGAGNSPLHF	TGTGCCAGCAGCTTACGGTCTGGGGCGGGTAATTCACCCCTCCACTTT
TRBV20-1	TRBJ1-5	-	-	CSARDWVGGGRNQPQHF	TGCAGTGCTAGAGATTGGGTCGGAGGCGGGCGCAATCAGCCCCAGCATTTT
TRBV12-3/TRBV12-4	TRBJ1-2	TRBD1	few	CASSNETGGVNYGYTF	TGTGCCAGCAGCAATGAGACAGGGGGAGTTAACTATGGCTACACCTTC
TRBV29-1	TRBJ2-7	-	-	CSVEGWAGVDGEQYF	TGCAGCGTTGAAGGTTGGGCAGGGGTAGATGGCGAGCAGTACTTC
TRBV12-3/TRBV12-4	TRBJ1-4	-	few	CASSPRLFF	TGTGCCAGCAGCCCCCGGCTGTTTTTT
TRBV10-3	TRBJ2-7	-	-	CAISTGENYEQYF	TGTGCCATCAGTACTGGGGAGAACTACGAGCAGTACTTC
TRBV7-7	TRBJ2-2	-	-	CASSYDRPGELFF	TGTGCCAGCAGCTATGACAGGCCCGGGGAGCTGTTTTTT
TRBV6-1	TRBJ1-2	-	few	CASSRTVDYGYTF	TGTGCCAGCAGTCGAACAGTTGACTATGGCTACACCTTC
TRBV20-1	TRBJ2-7	-	-	CSATTRVPYEQYF	TGCAGTGCCACCACTAGGGTCCCCTACGAGCAGTACTTC